This T cell receptor beta chain is from a study of blood T cell repertoires in COVID-19. Whole-study context: COVID-19 samples collected from the United States, Italy and Spain covered acute and convalescent phases. PBMCs, B-cell-depleted T cells, or T cells provided the cDNA or gDNA that made up the material.

As originally analysed: By means of reference gene primer amplification, nucleated cell counts were estimated. The method was immunoSEQ multiplex PCR; TCRdb's version includes in-frame clones alone and lacks a portion of them. The V and J calls and clone size come from that table; D and trimming were worked out from the DNA. The table includes about 140,000 clones, 75% to 85% detected once. In germline, CDR1 is KGHDR, CDR2 SFDVKD. Losses at the gene ends were 3 bases for V and 7 bases for J; bases not matched to a gene: 6. This CDR3 is built from 15 residues. This receptor was taken from a man in his 60s with active or convalescent COVID-19. The sequencing sample was made of peripheral blood. This sequence joins TRBV24-1 and TRBJ2-1; 9 nucleotides match TRBD1. CDR3 nucleotides: TGTGCCACCAGTGATCGGGACAGGGACCGGAATGAGCAGTTCTTC. Translation: CATSDRDRDRNEQFF.